The entry that follows covers one T cell receptor (beta chain) sequence. What it recognizes is unknown. The data were obtained in a study of T cell responses to AZD1222 COVID-19 vaccine. The wider study: Pooled samples include second doses given at about 4 or 12 weeks.

Measured with immunoSEQ multiplex PCR; TCRdb has only the in-frame clones, and not every one. Of some 110,000 clones in the sample, 80% to 85% are singletons; the top ten hold roughly 9%. The CDR3 sequence is 15 residues long. CDR1 is SGHRS and CDR2 is YFSETQ in the germline V gene. V lost 1 base and J lost 6, with 13 bases in between. The study's findings and limits: Mostly white British, mostly female donors; authors suggested clonal diversity may be underestimated. Variant regions that are unmutated are reportedly the target of nearly half of spike-specific TCRs.

The V call is TRBV5-1, the J call TRBJ1-4; weak D call: TRBD1 (6 bases). The sample in question was peripheral blood, obtained on day 0 of AZD1222 vaccination. The source of this sequence is an adult in good health. CDR3 coding DNA: TGCGCCAGCAGCTTGAGTGGCAGGGGTGATGAAAAACTGTTTTTT. This encodes CASSLSGRGDEKLFF.